The 19 T cell receptor beta chains below were found in one sample sequenced in a study of PD-1 blockade in classical Hodgkin lymphoma. Data came from immunoSEQ multiplex PCR; TCRdb stores just in-frame clones and leaves some out. The table has 30,000 to 35,000 clones, around four fifths seen once. Each patient's relapse followed autologous stem cell transplantation, and brentuximab vedotin exposure varied. Here the sequenced sample was peripheral blood mononuclear cells (PBMCs), taken at baseline. These receptors came from a human donor with classical Hodgkin lymphoma.

By share, this clone counts as medium-sized. This chain joins TRBV4-3 and TRBJ1-1, with 7 bases that match TRBD1. Germline-derived CDR1 and CDR2 are LGHNA and YSLEER. The CDR3 runs 16 residues. V was pared by 4 bases and J by 5 bases, with 13 bases of the junction left unmatched. CDR3: CASSPRSTGATTEAFF. In nucleotides, the CDR3 is TGCGCCAGCAGCCCTAGGAGTACAGGGGCCACGACTGAAGCTTTCTTT.

The V gene is TRBV25-1, the J gene TRBJ1-1, with 7 nucleotides matching TRBD1. Trimming removed 3 bases from V and 1 base from J; junction bases left unmatched: 5. The CDR3 spans 15 residues. The V gene's germline CDR1 is MGHDK and CDR2 SYGVNS. CDR3 coding DNA: TGTGCCAGCAGTGACACCCGACAGGGGAACACTGAAGCTTTCTTT. It specifies CASSDTRQGNTEAFF.

The J gene is TRBJ1-2, the V gene TRBV29-1, with 9 bases that match TRBD1. V was clipped by 7 bases and J by 1 base; unmatched bases: 7. There are 14 residues in the CDR3. The germline CDR1 and CDR2 sequences are SQVTM and ANQGSEA. The CDR3 sequence: CSAPGQGNNYGYTF. The CDR3 region has the DNA TGCAGCGCCCCGGGACAGGGCAATAACTATGGCTACACCTTC.

V usage is TRBV6-6 and J usage is TRBJ2-3; TRBD2 matches 12 bases. Germline V lookup: CDR1 MNHNY, CDR2 SVGAGI (reference sequence). With 6 bases clipped from V and 4 bases from J, the junction kept 5 bases outside the gene matches. This CDR3 has 15 amino acids. The CDR3 region is CASRLAGGGADTQYF. DNA of the CDR3: TGTGCCAGCAGACTAGCGGGGGGAGGGGCAGATACGCAGTATTTT.

The chain uses TRBV29-1 and TRBJ1-2; TRBD1 aligns across 8 bases. V lost 7 bases, J lost 4 bases, and 8 bases stayed unmatched. This CDR3 region has 13 residues. Germline V gives CDR1 SQVTM, CDR2 ANQGSEA. CDR3 protein: CSGSPGTGYGYTF. The CDR3 bases are TGCAGCGGAAGCCCCGGGACAGGCTATGGCTACACCTTC. The full variable domain, with the rest looked up from reference TRBV29-1 and TRBJ1-2, is SAVISQKPSRDICQRGTSLTIQCQVDSQVTMMFWYRQQPGQSLTLIATANQGSEATYESGFVIDKFPISRPNLTFSTLTVSNMSPEDSSIYLCSGSPGTGYGYTFGSGTRLTVV.

The chain uses TRBV6-6 and TRBJ1-1; D may be TRBD1 (5 bases). The V and J ends lost 6 bases and 4 bases respectively, with 15 bases between them. This CDR3 has 14 amino acids. Germline assignment: CDR1 MNHNY and CDR2 SVGAGI (reference sequence). CDR3 residues: CASSPGWGVTEAFF. CDR3 DNA sequence: TGTGCCAGCAGCCCCGGGTGGGGCGTCACTGAAGCTTTCTTT.

The chain combines TRBV5-4 with TRBJ2-7, with 7 bases fitting TRBD1. Trimming removed 2 bases from V and 2 bases from J; junction bases left unmatched: 1. Germline CDR1 is SGHNT and CDR2 is YYREEE (reference sequence). CDR3 size: 13 residues. CDR3 loop: CASSFDRAYEQYF. For the CDR3, the DNA is TGTGCCAGCAGCTTTGACAGGGCCTACGAGCAGTACTTC.

CDR3 in DNA: TGTGCCAGCAGTGTCAGAAGGGTAGAGCAGCCCCAGCATTTT. Translating gives CASSVRRVEQPQHF. This rearrangement joins TRBV2 to TRBJ1-5; the D is unclear. Deletions cut 4 bases from V and 7 bases from J, with 14 bases between. From germline, CDR1 is SNHLY and CDR2 FYNNEI. The CDR3 is 14 amino acids. The whole variable domain, filled in from reference TRBV2 and TRBJ1-5, reads EPEVTQTPSHQVTQMGQEVILRCVPISNHLYFYWYRQILGQKVEFLVSFYNNEISEKSEIFDDQFSVERPDGSNFTLKIRSTKLEDSAMYFCASSVRRVEQPQHFGDGTRLSIL.

The rearrangement links TRBV7-3 to TRBJ2-2, with 9 bases matching TRBD1. Trimming at V came to 5 bases and at J to 4 bases, leaving 8 bases not matched to a gene. The germline CDR1 and CDR2 sequences are SGHTA and FQGTGA. This CDR3 is 16 amino acids long. CDR3: CASSPGQGPSTGELFF. CDR3 bases: TGTGCCAGCAGCCCGGGACAGGGCCCCTCCACCGGGGAGCTGTTTTTT.

This chain links TRBV7-9 with TRBJ2-2, with D unclear. The CDR3 contains 13 residues. CDR1 is SEHNR and CDR2 is FQNEAQ in the germline V gene (reference sequence). Trimming shortened V by 2 bases and J by 8 bases, and 9 bases separated the two germline ends. In nucleotides, the CDR3 is TGTGCCAGCAGCTTATTGCCGTTGGGGGAGCTGTTTTTT. Protein sequence: CASSLLPLGELFF.

V gene TRBV11-3 combines with J gene TRBJ1-2; no definite D call. The V gene's germline CDR1 is SGHNT and CDR2 YENEEA. V shed 0 bases and J shed 8 bases, with 13 bases lying between them. This CDR3 comprises 14 residues. CDR3: CASSLDQQPGGYTF. DNA for the CDR3: TGTGCCAGCAGCTTAGATCAACAGCCGGGGGGCTACACCTTC.

The genes are TRBV7-6 and TRBJ1-6; D is uncertain. The CDR3 is made up of 16 amino acids. Germline V CDR1 and CDR2: SGHVS, FNYEAQ. Deletions cut 4 bases from V and 5 bases from J, with 15 bases between. The CDR3 spells CASSSQPGPNNSPLHF. The CDR3 bases are TGTGCCAGCAGCTCACAACCGGGCCCTAATAATTCACCCCTCCACTTT.

Of note for this clone: Other DNA sequences from this sample encode an identical CDR3 as well. The chain couples TRBV4-2 to TRBJ2-3; TRBD2 is a possible D gene (6 bases). The V and J ends lost 1 base and 0 bases respectively, with 8 bases between them. The CDR3 consists of 15 residues. The V gene's germline CDR1 is LGHNA and CDR2 YNFKEQ. For the CDR3, the DNA is TGTGCCAGCAGCCAAGTAGGGACTAGCACAGATACGCAGTATTTT. This gives the protein CASSQVGTSTDTQYF.

The sample holds one count of this clone. The chain employs TRBV11-2 and TRBJ2-1; 12 nucleotides align to TRBD2. Germline loops: CDR1 SGHAT, CDR2 FQNNGV. Germline trimming cut 5 bases from V and 6 bases from J; bases unmatched to any gene: 5. The CDR3 length is 15 residues. The CDR3 here is CASSPTSGGFNEQFF. CDR3 sequence (DNA): TGTGCCAGCAGCCCGACTAGCGGGGGATTCAATGAGCAGTTCTTC.

The rearrangement joins TRBV4-3 to TRBJ2-4; 8 bases are a match to TRBD1. This CDR3 contains 13 residues. Germline CDR1 reads LGHNA; CDR2 reads YSLEER. The ends lost 5 bases at V and 8 bases at J; junction bases unmatched: 5. The CDR3 protein is CASSDGQGDIQYF. The CDR3 nucleotides are TGCGCCAGCAGCGACGGACAGGGAGACATTCAGTACTTC.

The chain employs TRBV7-9 and TRBJ1-4; TRBD1 matches at 8 bases. Per the germline V gene, CDR1 is SEHNR and CDR2 is FQNEAQ (reference sequence). V shed 1 base, J shed 8 bases, and the junction held 9 bases outside the gene matches. This CDR3 has 16 residues. CDR3 coding DNA: TGTGCCAGCAGCTTAGGTTCGGGGACAGGCGAAGAAAAACTGTTTTTT. Amino acid sequence: CASSLGSGTGEEKLFF.

The CDR3 nucleotides are TGTGCCACCAGCACCCCGGGGGGCGACTATGGCTACACCTTC. This translates into CATSTPGGDYGYTF. The chain uses TRBV15 and TRBJ1-2; D possibly corresponds to TRBD1 (6 bases). CDR3 length equals 14 residues. The V end lost 4 bases, the J end lost 3 bases, and 12 bases lay between the germline ends. From germline, CDR1 is LNHNV and CDR2 YYDKDF (reference sequence).

This chain uses TRBV2 with TRBJ1-2; TRBD1 matches 11 bases. In germline, CDR1 is SNHLY, CDR2 FYNNEI. V was pared by 3 bases and J by 9 bases, with 6 bases of the junction left unmatched. The CDR3 is 14 amino acids. In DNA, the CDR3 is TGTGCCAGCAGTGATAAGGGGACAGGGGGTCGCTACACCTTC. Protein sequence: CASSDKGTGGRYTF.

The chain joins TRBV12-5 to TRBJ1-4; 8 nucleotides agree with TRBD1. This CDR3 spans 14 amino acids. The germline V gene has CDR1 LGHNT and CDR2 FRNRAP. Trimming at V came to 6 bases and at J to 8 bases, leaving 8 bases not matched to a gene. This chain's CDR3 is CASGPGQGKEKLFF. The CDR3 nucleotides are TGTGCTAGTGGACCCGGACAGGGAAAAGAAAAACTGTTTTTT.